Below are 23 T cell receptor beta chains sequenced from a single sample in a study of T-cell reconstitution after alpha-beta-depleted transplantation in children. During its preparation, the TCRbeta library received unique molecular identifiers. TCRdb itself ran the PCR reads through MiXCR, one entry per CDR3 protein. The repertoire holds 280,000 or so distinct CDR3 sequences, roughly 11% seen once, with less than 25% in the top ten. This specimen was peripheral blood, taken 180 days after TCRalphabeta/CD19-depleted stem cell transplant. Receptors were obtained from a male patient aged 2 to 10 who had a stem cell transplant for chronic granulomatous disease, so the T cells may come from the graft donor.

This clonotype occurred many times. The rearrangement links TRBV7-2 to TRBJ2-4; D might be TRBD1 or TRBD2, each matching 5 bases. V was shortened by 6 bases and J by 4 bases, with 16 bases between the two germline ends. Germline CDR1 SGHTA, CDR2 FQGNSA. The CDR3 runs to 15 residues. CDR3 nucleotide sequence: TGTGCCAGCAGATACTTCCCGGGACCTAAAAACATTCAGTACTTC. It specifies CASRYFPGPKNIQYF.

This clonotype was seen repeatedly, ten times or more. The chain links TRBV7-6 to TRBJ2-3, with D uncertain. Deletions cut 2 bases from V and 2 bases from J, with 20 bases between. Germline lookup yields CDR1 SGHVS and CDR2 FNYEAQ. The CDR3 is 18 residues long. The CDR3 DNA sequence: TGTGCCAGCAGCTTATTACTCCGGACGGCTACACCCACAGATACGCAGTATTTT. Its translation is CASSLLLRTATPTDTQYF.

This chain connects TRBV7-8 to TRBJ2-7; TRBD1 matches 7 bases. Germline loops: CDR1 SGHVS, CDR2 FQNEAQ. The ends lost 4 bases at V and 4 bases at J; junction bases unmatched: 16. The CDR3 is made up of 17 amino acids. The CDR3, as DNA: TGTGCCAGCAGCTCCCCGAGACAGGGCCGGTACATTTACGAGCAGTACTTC. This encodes CASSSPRQGRYIYEQYF.

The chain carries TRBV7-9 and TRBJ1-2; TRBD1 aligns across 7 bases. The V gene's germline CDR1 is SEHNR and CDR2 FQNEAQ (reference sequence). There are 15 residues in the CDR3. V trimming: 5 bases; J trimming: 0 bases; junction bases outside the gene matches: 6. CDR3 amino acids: CASSPMTGPNYGYTF. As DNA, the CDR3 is TGTGCCAGCAGCCCCATGACAGGGCCTAACTATGGCTACACCTTC.

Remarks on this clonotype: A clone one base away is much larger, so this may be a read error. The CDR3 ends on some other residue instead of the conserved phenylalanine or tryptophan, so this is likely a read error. In DNA, the CDR3 is TGCGCCAGCAGTCATACCCGCGGGAGGGCCCCCGAGCAGTACTAC. Its protein is CASSHTRGRAPEQYY. The chain couples TRBV23-1 to TRBJ2-7; 9 bases fit TRBD2. TRBV23-1 is an ORF; its function is uncertain. V shed 3 bases, J shed 6 bases, and the junction held 9 bases outside the gene matches. This CDR3 is 15 amino acids long.

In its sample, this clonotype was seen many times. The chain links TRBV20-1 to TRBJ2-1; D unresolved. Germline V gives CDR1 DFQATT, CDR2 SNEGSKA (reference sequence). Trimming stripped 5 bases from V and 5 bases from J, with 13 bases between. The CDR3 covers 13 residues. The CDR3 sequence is CSARFHYDNEQFF. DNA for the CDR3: TGCAGTGCTCGTTTCCATTACGACAATGAGCAGTTCTTC.

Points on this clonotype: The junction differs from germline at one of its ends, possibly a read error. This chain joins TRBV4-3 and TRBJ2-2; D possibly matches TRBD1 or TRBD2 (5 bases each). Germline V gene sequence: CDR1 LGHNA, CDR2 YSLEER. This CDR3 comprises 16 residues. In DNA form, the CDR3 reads TGCGCCAGCGGCCAAGGTGGGGGAGATTACACCGGGGAGCTGTTTTTT. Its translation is CASGQGGGDYTGELFF.

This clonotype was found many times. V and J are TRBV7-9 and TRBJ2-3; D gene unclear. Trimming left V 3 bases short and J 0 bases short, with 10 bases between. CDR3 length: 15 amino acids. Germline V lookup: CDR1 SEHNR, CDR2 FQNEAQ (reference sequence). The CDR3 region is CASSLPTPSTDTQYF. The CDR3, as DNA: TGTGCCAGCAGCTTGCCTACGCCTAGCACAGATACGCAGTATTTT.

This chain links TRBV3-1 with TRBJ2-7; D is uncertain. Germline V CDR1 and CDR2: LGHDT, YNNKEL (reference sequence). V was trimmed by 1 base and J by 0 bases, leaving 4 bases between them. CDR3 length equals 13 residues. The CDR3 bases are TGTGCCAGCAGCCAAGCGCTCTCCTACGAGCAGTACTTC. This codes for CASSQALSYEQYF.

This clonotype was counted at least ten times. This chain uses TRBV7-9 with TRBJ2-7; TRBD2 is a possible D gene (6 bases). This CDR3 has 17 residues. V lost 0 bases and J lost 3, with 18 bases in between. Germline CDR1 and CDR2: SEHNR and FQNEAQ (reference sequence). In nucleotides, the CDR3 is TGTGCCAGCAGCTTAGCCTTCTCGGGGCGGGACGACTACGAGCAGTACTTC. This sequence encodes CASSLAFSGRDDYEQYF. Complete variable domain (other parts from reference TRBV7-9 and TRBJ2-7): DTGVSQNPRHKITKRGQNVTFRCDPISEHNRLYWYRQTLGQGPEFLTYFQNEAQLEKSRLLSDRFSAERPKGSFSTLEIQRTEQGDSAMYLCASSLAFSGRDDYEQYFGPGTRLTVT.

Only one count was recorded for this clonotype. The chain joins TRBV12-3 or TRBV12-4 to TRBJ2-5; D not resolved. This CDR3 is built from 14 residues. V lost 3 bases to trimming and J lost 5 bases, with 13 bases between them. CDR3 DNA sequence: TGTGCCAGCAGTTTTAGTACGGTCGCTGAGACCCAGTACTTC. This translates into CASSFSTVAETQYF.

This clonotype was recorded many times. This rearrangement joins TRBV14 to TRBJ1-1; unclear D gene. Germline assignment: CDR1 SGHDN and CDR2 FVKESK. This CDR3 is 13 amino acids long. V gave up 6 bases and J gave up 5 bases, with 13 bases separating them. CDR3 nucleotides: TGTGCCAGCAGTCCGAGGGTGCAGACTGAAGCTTTCTTT. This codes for CASSPRVQTEAFF.

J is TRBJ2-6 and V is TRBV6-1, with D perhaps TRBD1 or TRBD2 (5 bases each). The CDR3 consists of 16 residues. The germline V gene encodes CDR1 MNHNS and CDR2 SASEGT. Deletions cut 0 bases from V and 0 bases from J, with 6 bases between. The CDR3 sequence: CASSEAGVSGANVLTF. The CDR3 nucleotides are TGTGCCAGCAGTGAAGCGGGGGTCTCTGGGGCCAACGTCCTGACTTTC.

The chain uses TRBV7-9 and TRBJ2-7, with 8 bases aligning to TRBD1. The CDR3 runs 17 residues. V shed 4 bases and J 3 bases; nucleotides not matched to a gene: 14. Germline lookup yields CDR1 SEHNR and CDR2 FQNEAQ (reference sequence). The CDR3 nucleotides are TGTGCCAGCAGCTCCCCTGATCCACGGGACAGGCACTACGAGCAGTACTTC. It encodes CASSSPDPRDRHYEQYF.

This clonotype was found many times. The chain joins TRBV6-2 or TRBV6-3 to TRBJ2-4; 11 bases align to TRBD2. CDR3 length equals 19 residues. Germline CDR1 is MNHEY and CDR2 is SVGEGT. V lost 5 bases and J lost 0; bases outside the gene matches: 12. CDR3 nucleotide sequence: TGTGCCAGCAGTCAACCGGGACTAGCGGAGCAAGTAGCCAAAAACATTCAGTACTTC. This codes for CASSQPGLAEQVAKNIQYF.

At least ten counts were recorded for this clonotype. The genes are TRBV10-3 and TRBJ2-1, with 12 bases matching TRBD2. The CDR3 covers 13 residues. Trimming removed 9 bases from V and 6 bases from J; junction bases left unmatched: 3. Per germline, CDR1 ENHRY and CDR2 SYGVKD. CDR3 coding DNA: TGTGCCATAGCTAGCGGGAGGGCCAATGAGCAGTTCTTC. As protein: CAIASGRANEQFF.

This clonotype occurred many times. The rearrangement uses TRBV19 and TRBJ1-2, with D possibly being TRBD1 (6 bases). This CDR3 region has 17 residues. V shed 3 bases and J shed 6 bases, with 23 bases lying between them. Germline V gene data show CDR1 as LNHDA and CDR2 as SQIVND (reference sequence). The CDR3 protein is CASSIGHRDIGPHGYTF. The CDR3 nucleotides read TGTGCCAGTAGTATTGGGCACCGGGACATAGGACCCCATGGCTACACCTTC. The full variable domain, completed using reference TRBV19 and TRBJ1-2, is DGGITQSPKYLFRKEGQNVTLSCEQNLNHDAMYWYRQDPGQGLRLIYYSQIVNDFQKGDIAEGYSVSREKKESFPLTVTSAQKNPTAFYLCASSIGHRDIGPHGYTFGSGTRLTVV.

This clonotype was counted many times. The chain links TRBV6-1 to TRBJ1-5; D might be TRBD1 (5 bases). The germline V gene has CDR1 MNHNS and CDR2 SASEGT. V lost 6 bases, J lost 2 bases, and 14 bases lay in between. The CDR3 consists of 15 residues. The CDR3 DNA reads TGTGCCAGCAGAACCGACAGCGAGGGCAATCAGCCCCAGCATTTT. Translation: CASRTDSEGNQPQHF.

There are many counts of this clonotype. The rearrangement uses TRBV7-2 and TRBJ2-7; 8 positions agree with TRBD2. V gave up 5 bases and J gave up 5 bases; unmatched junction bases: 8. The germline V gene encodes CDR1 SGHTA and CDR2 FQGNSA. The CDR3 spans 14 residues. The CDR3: CASSRGGGPDEQYF. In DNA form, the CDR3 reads TGTGCCAGCAGCAGGGGCGGGGGGCCGGACGAGCAGTACTTC. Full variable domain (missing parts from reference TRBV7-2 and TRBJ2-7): GAGVSQSPSNKVTEKGKDVELRCDPISGHTALYWYRQSLGQGLEFLIYFQGNSAPDKSGLPSDRFSAERTGGSVSTLTIQRTQQEDSAVYLCASSRGGGPDEQYFGPGTRLTVT.

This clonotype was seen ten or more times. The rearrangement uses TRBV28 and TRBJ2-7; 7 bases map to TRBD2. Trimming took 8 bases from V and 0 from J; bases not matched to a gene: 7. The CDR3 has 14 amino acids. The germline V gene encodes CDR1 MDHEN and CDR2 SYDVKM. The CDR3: CASRRGGSSYEQYF. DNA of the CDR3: TGTGCCAGCCGGCGCGGCGGGAGCTCCTACGAGCAGTACTTC.

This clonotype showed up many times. The CDR3 protein is CASSLLRVRSYNEQFF. Here the CDR3 DNA reads TGCGCCAGCAGCTTGTTGCGGGTCCGCTCCTACAATGAGCAGTTCTTC. The rearrangement joins TRBV5-1 to TRBJ2-1; the D gene is possibly TRBD2 (5 bases). This CDR3 is 16 amino acids long. V was clipped by 1 base and J by 0 bases, with 11 bases between them. Germline lookup yields CDR1 SGHRS and CDR2 YFSETQ.

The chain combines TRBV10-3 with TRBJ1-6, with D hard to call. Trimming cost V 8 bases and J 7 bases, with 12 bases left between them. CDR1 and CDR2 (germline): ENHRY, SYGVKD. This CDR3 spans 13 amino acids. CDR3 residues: CAISTPGNSPLHF. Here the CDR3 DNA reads TGTGCCATCTCCACACCGGGGAATTCACCCCTCCACTTT.

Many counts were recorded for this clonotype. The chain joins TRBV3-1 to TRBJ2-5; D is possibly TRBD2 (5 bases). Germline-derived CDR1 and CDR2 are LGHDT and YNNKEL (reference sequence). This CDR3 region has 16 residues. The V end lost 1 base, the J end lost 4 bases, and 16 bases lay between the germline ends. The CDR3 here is CASSQAPPRGRETQYF. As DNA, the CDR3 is TGTGCCAGCAGCCAAGCTCCTCCCCGAGGGAGAGAGACCCAGTACTTC.